This TCR beta chain was sequenced for a study of long-term antiretroviral therapy in people with HIV. The immunoSEQ assay was v3.0, run at survey level. Libraries were prepared by immunoSEQ multiplex PCR; TCRdb keeps only in-frame clonotypes and omits some of them. The table records around 20,000 clones, roughly four fifths of them present only once. Regarding this clone: Antigen: not known.

Study findings and constraints: Diversity increased after ART yet remained lower than in transplant donor controls. Controls exceeded HIV repertoires in CDR3 length range.

Trimming cost V 5 bases and J 5 bases; bases outside gene matches: 4. Germline CDR1 is SEHNR and CDR2 is FQNEAQ (reference sequence). CDR3 size: 14 residues. The V call is TRBV7-9, the J call TRBJ1-2; 11 bases agree with TRBD1. The source of this sequence is a man between 50 and 59 years old with HIV. Source: unsorted PBMCs, taken 2.2 years after starting antiretroviral therapy. CDR3 region: CASSQGTGGYGYTF. The CDR3 DNA is TGTGCCAGCAGCCAAGGGACAGGGGGTTATGGCTACACCTTC. Filled out from reference TRBV7-9 and TRBJ1-2, the complete variable domain reads DTGVSQNPRHKITKRGQNVTFRCDPISEHNRLYWYRQTLGQGPEFLTYFQNEAQLEKSRLLSDRFSAERPKGSFSTLEIQRTEQGDSAMYLCASSQGTGGYGYTFGSGTRLTVV.